Listed below are T cell receptor beta chains from one sample, sequenced in a study of T cells in Graves' hyperthyroidism and ophthalmopathy. TCRdb re-called the multiplex PCR reads through MiXCR, storing one row per CDR3 protein. The top ten hold 13% of the sample, which has around 240,000 distinct CDR3 sequences, 13% to 15% seen once. Sequenced sample: blood. These receptor sequences come from a middle-aged woman with Graves' hyperthyroidism that later progressed to Graves' ophthalmopathy. Both conserved end residues are part of each CDR3. The D gene is left open where the match is weak. The size entry is marked missing in some rows and otherwise reads once, few, many or a size class.

clone_size	v_call	j_call	d_call	cdr3_nt	cdr3_aa
-	TRBV12-3/TRBV12-4	TRBJ2-1	TRBD2	TGTGCCAGCAGTCCCTCTTCTAGCGGAGGCCTGGACAATGAGCAGTTCTTC	CASSPSSSGGLDNEQFF
-	TRBV5-5	TRBJ1-3	-	TGTGCCAGCAGCCCCACGGCGCGACAGTTTACTCACCGGAACACCATATATTTT	CASSPTARQFTHRNTIYF
-	TRBV6-2/TRBV6-3	TRBJ2-7	-	TGTGCCAGCAGTTACGCCCCCATCGAGCAGTACTTC	CASSYAPIEQYF
-	TRBV28	TRBJ2-2	-	TGTGCCAGCGGGGCCCGCGAAAACACCGGGGAGCTGTTTTTT	CASGARENTGELFF
-	TRBV7-6	TRBJ2-7	-	TGTGCCAGCAGCCTTTCGGAGGGGGCCTACGAGCAGTACTTC	CASSLSEGAYEQYF
many	TRBV11-2	TRBJ2-5	-	TGTGCCAGCAGCTTCGGTAGGGGTAACCAAGAGACCCAGTACTTC	CASSFGRGNQETQYF
many	TRBV7-9	TRBJ1-1	-	TGTGCCAGCAGCTCTGGACACACTGAAGCTTTCTTT	CASSSGHTEAFF
-	TRBV2	TRBJ2-1	-	TGTGCCAGCAGTGAAGGGACGACTAGCTCCTACAATGAGCAGTTCTTC	CASSEGTTSSYNEQFF
many	TRBV10-3	TRBJ1-1	-	TGTGCCATCAGTGCGGGGCCAAACACTGAAGCTTTCTTT	CAISAGPNTEAFF
many	TRBV19	TRBJ2-4	TRBD2	TGTGCCAGTAGTATCAAACCTTACGCGTCTAGCGGGAGAAACATTCAGTACTTC	CASSIKPYASSGRNIQYF
few	TRBV4-2	TRBJ2-1	TRBD2	TGTGCCAGCAGCCAACCCCCGGGACTAGCGGGCGAGCAGTTCTTC	CASSQPPGLAGEQFF
-	TRBV6-5	TRBJ2-2	-	TGTGCCAGCAGTTACTGGACCCTGGCCGGGGAGCTGTTTTTT	CASSYWTLAGELFF
many	TRBV11-2	TRBJ2-5	TRBD1	TGTGCCAGCAGCCGGGACAGGGGCCAAGAGACCCAGTACTTC	CASSRDRGQETQYF
many	TRBV6-6	TRBJ1-2	-	TGTGCCAGCAGTTACTCTCCGGGACCGACCTTTCATGGCTACACCTTC	CASSYSPGPTFHGYTF
many	TRBV19	TRBJ2-2	-	TGTGCCAGTAGTATACAGGTCCCAGGGCAAAGGATTCGCACCGGGGAGCTGTTTTTT	CASSIQVPGQRIRTGELFF
many	TRBV10-3	TRBJ1-6	-	TGTGCCATCAGAGATAATTCACCCCTCCACTTT	CAIRDNSPLHF
many	TRBV5-1	TRBJ2-1	TRBD2	TGCGCCAGCAGCCCCGGGACTAGCATCGGCAATGAGCAGTTCTTC	CASSPGTSIGNEQFF
many	TRBV27	TRBJ1-5	TRBD1	TGTGCCAGCAGTTTGGGCCGGACAGGCGGCAATCAGCCCCAGCATTTT	CASSLGRTGGNQPQHF
-	TRBV3-1	TRBJ1-1	-	TGTGCCAGCAGCCCCGGAACACGGGGGTTGGCTTTCTTT	CASSPGTRGLAFF
many	TRBV20-1	TRBJ2-7	TRBD2	TGCAGTTCGCCCGGAGGAGCGGGAGTAGGCGAGCAGTACTTC	CSSPGGAGVGEQYF
many	TRBV12-3/TRBV12-4	TRBJ2-7	TRBD2	TGTGCCAGCAGTTTAGGACTAGCGGGAGACGAGCAGTACTTC	CASSLGLAGDEQYF